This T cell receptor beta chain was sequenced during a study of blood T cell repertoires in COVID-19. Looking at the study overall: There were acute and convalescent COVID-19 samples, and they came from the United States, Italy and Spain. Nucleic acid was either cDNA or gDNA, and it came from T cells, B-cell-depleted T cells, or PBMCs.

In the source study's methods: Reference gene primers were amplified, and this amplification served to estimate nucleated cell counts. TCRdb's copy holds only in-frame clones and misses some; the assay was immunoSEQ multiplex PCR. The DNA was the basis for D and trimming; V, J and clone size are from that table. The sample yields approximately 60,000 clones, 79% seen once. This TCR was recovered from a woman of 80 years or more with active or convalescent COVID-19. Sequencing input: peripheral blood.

Here the CDR3 reads CASSLYFRDSYSSYNEQFF. In DNA, the CDR3 is TGCGCCAGCAGCCTCTATTTCCGGGACTCCTATAGCTCCTACAATGAGCAGTTCTTC. This chain joins TRBV5-1 and TRBJ2-1, with TRBD2 as a possible D gene (6 bases). The CDR3 is 19 amino acids. Germline V gene data show CDR1 as SGHRS and CDR2 as YFSETQ. V shed 4 bases and J shed 0 bases, with 23 bases lying between them. Based on the CDR3 plus reference TRBV5-1 and TRBJ2-1, the full variable domain is KAGVTQTPRYLIKTRGQQVTLSCSPISGHRSVSWYQQTPGQGLQFLFEYFSETQRNKGNFPGRFSGRQFSNSRSEMNVSTLELGDSALYLCASSLYFRDSYSSYNEQFFGPGTRLTVL.